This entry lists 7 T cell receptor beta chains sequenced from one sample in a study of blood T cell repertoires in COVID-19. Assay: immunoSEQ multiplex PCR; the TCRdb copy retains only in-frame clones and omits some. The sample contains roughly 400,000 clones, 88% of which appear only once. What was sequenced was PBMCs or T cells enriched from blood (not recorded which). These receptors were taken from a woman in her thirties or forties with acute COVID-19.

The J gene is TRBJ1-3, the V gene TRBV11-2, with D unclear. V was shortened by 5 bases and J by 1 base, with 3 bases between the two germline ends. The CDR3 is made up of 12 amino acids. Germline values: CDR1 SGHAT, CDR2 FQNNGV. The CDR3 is CASSPSGNTIYF. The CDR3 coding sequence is TGTGCCAGCAGCCCGTCTGGAAACACCATATATTTT.

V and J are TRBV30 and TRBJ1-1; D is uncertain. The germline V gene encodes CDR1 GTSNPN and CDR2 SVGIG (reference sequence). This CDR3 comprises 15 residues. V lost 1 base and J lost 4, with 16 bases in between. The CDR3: CAWSGLSHTLTEAFF. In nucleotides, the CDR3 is TGTGCCTGGAGTGGACTAAGCCATACCCTCACTGAAGCTTTCTTT.

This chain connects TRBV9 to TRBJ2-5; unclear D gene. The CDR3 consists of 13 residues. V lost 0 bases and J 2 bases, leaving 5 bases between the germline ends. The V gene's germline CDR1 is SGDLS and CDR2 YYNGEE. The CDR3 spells CASSVGQQETQYF. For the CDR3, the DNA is TGTGCCAGCAGCGTAGGCCAGCAAGAGACCCAGTACTTC.

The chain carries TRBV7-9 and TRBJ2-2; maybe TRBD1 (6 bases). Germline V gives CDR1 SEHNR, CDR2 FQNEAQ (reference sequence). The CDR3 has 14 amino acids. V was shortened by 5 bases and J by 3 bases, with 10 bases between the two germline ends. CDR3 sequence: CASSHNRDTGELFF. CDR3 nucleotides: TGTGCCAGCAGCCACAACAGGGACACCGGGGAGCTGTTTTTT.

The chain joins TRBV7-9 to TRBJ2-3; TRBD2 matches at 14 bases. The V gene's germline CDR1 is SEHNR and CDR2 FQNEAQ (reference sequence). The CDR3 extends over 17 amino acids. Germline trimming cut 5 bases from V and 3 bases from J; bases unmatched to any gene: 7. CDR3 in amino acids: CASSQGLAGGSTDTQYF. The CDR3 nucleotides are TGTGCCAGCAGCCAAGGACTAGCGGGGGGTAGTACAGATACGCAGTATTTT.

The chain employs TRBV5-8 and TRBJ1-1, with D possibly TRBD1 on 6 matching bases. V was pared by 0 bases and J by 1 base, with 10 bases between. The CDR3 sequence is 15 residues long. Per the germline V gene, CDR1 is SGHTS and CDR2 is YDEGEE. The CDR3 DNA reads TGTGCCAGCAGCTTGGAAGGGGGTTCGAACACTGAAGCTTTCTTT. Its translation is CASSLEGGSNTEAFF.

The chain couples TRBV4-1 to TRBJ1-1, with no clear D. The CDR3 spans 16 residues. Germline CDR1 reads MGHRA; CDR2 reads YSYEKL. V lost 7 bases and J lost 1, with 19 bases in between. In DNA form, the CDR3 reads TGCGCCAGCATCAATAACCTTGGAAGGAGGAACACTGAAGCTTTCTTT. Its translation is CASINNLGRRNTEAFF.